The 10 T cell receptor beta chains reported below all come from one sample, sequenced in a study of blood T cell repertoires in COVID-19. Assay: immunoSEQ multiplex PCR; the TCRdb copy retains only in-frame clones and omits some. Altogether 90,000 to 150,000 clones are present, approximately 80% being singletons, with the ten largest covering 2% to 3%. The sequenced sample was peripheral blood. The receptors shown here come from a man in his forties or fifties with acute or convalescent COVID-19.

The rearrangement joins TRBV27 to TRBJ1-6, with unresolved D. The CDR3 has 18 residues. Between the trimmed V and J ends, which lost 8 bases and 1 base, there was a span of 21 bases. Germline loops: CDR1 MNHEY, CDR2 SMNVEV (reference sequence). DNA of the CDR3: TGTGCCAGCCCCATCCCCCAACTTGGGAGTTCCTATAATTCACCCCTCCACTTT. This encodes CASPIPQLGSSYNSPLHF.

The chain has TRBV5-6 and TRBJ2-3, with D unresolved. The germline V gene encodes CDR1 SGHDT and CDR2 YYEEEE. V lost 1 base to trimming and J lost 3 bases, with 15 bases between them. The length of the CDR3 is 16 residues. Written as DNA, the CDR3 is TGTGCCAGCAGCTTGACACCAAACAGCCGAACAGATACGCAGTATTTT. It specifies CASSLTPNSRTDTQYF.

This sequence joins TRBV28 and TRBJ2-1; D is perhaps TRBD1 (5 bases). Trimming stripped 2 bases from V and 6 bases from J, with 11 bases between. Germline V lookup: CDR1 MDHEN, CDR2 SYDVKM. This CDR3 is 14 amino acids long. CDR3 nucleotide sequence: TGTGCCAGCAGTTTACAGGGTCTAGGCAATGAGCAGTTCTTC. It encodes CASSLQGLGNEQFF.

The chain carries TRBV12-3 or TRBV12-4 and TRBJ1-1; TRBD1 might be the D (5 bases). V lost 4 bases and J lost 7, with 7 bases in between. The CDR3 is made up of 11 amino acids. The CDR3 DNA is TGTGCCAGCAGTTCAGGGATTGAAGCTTTCTTT. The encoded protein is CASSSGIEAFF.

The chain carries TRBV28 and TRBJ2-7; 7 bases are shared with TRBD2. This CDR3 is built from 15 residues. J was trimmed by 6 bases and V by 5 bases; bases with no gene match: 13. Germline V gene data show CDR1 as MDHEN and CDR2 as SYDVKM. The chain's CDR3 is CASSLPRGRDGEQYF. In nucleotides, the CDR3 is TGTGCCAGCAGTCTCCCCCGGGGGAGGGACGGCGAGCAGTACTTC.

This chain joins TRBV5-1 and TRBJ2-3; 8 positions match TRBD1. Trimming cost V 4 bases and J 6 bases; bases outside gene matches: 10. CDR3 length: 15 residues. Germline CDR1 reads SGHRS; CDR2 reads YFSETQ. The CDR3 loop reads CASSGGQGEHDTQYF. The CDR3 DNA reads TGCGCCAGCAGCGGAGGACAGGGCGAGCATGATACGCAGTATTTT. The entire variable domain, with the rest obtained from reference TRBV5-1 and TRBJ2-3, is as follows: KAGVTQTPRYLIKTRGQQVTLSCSPISGHRSVSWYQQTPGQGLQFLFEYFSETQRNKGNFPGRFSGRQFSNSRSEMNVSTLELGDSALYLCASSGGQGEHDTQYFGPGTRLTVL.

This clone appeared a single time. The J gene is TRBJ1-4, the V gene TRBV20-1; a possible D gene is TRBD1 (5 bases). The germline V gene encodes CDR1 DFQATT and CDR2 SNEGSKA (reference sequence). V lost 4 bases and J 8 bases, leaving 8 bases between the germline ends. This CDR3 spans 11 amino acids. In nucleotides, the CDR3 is TGCAGTGCTACCCCAGGGGAAAAACTGTTTTTT. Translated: CSATPGEKLFF.

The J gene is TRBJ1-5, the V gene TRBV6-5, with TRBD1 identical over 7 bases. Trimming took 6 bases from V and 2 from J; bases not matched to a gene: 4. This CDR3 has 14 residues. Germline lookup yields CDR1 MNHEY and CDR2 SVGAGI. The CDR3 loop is CASSRGDGNQPQHF. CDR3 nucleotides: TGTGCCAGCAGCAGGGGGGATGGCAATCAGCCCCAGCATTTT.

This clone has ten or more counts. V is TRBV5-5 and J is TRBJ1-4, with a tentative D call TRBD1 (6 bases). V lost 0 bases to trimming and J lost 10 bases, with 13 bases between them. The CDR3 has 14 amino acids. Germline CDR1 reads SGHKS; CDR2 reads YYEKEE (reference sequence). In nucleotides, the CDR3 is TGTGCCAGCAGCTTGGGGGGGCTGGGTGGAAAACTGTTTTTT. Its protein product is CASSLGGLGGKLFF.

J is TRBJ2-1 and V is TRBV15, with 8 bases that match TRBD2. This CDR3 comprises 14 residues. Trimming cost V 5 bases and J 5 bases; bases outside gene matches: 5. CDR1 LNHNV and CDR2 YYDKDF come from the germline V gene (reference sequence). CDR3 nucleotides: TGTGCCACCAGCGTCGGGAGGGCAGACAATGAGCAGTTCTTC. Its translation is CATSVGRADNEQFF.